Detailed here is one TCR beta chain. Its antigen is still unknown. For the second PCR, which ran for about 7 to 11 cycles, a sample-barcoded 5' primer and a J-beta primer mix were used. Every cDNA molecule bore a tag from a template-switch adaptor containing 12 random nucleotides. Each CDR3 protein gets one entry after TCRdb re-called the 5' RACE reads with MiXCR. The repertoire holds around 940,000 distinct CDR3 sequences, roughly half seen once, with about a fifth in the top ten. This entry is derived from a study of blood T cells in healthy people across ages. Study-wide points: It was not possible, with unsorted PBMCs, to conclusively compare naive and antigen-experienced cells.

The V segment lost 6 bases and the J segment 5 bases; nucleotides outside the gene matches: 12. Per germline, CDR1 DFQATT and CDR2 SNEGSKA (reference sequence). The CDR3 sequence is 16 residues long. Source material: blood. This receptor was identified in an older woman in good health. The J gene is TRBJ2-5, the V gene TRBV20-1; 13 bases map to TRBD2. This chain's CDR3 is CSAQATSGRATETQYF. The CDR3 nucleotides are TGCAGTGCCCAGGCAACTAGCGGGAGGGCCACGGAGACCCAGTACTTC.